This T cell receptor beta chain was sequenced in a study of OX40 agonist ivuxolimab in advanced cancers. This clone is medium-sized within its sample. Its specificity is unknown. The V gene's germline CDR1 is MDHEN and CDR2 SYDVKM. Trimming left V 7 bases short and J 4 bases short, with 17 bases between. CDR3 length: 14 amino acids. TCRdb's copy holds only in-frame clones and misses some; the assay was immunoSEQ multiplex PCR. The data show approximately 12,000 clones, with approximately 69% seen just once and 12% held by the top ten. Any history of autoimmune disease or systemic immunosuppression disqualified patients. Overall study findings and caveats: The study observed clonal expansion of CD4+ and CD8+ blood T cells by week 6 at 0.1 to 3.0 mg/kg. The mean number of expanded clones was higher in CD8+ T cells than in CD4+.

The sequenced sample was CD4+ or CD8+ T cells sorted from blood, obtained in a trial of the OX40 agonist ivuxolimab. The sequence derives from an adult with an advanced solid tumor such as melanoma, head and neck, liver or kidney cancer. V and J are TRBV28 and TRBJ2-7; the D is unclear. The chain's CDR3 is CASTSKGIRYEQYF. CDR3 sequence (DNA): TGTGCCAGCACCTCGAAGGGAATAAGGTACGAGCAGTACTTC.